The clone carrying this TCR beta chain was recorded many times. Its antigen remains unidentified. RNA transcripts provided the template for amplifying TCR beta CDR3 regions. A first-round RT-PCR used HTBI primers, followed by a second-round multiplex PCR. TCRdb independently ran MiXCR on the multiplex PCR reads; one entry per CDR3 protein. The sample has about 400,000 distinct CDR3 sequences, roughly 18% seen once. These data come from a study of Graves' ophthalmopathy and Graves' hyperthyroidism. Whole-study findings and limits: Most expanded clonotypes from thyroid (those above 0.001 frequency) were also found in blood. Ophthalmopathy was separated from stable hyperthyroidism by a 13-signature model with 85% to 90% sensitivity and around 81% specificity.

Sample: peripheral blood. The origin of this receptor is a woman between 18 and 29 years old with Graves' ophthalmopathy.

CDR3 region: CASSPPGTSYKTPTRKHF. In DNA form, the CDR3 reads TGTGCCAGCAGCCCACCTGGGACAAGTTATAAAACCCCAACCCGAAAGCATTTT. V gene TRBV6-2 or TRBV6-3 combines with J gene TRBJ1-5; D might be TRBD1 (6 bases). The ends were cut back, 6 bases at V and 14 bases at J, with 35 bases in the middle. This CDR3 is 18 amino acids long. Looked up from germline, CDR1 is MNHEY and CDR2 is SVGEGT.